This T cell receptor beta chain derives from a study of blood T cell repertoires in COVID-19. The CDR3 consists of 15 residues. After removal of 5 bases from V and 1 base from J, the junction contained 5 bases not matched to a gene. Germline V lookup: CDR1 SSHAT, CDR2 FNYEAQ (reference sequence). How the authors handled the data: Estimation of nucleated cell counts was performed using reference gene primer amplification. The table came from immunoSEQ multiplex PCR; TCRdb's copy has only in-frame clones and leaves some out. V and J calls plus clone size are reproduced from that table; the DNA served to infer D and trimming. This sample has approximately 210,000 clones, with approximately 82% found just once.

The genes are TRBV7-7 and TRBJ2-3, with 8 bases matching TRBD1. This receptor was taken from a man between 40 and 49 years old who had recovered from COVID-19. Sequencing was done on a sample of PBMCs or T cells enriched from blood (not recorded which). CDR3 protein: CASSRTGHGTDTQYF. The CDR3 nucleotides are TGTGCCAGCAGCCGGACAGGGCATGGCACAGATACGCAGTATTTT.